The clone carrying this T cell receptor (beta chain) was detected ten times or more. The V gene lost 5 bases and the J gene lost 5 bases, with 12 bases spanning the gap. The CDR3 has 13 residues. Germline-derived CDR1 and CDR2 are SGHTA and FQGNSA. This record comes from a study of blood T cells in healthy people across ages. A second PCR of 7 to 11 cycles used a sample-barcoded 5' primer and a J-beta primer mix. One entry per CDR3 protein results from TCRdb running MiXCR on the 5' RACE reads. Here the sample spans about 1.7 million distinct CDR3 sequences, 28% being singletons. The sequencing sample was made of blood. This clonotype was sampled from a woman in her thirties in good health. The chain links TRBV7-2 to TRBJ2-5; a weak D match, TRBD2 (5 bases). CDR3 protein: CASSTSRGETQYF. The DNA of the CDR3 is TGTGCCAGCAGCACCTCTAGAGGGGAGACCCAGTACTTC.